Here is one T cell receptor beta chain with its context. Its cognate antigen is unknown. This table comes from immunoSEQ multiplex PCR, and its TCRdb copy is limited to in-frame clones, with some not included. The sample includes roughly 80,000 clones, about 83% seen only once; the top ten take approximately 10%. The sample belongs to a study of T cell responses to AZD1222 COVID-19 vaccine. Regarding the study as a whole: Donors were chiefly white British, with a greater number of females, and clonal diversity was perhaps underestimated. Spike-specific TCR repertoires showed rising breadth and depth after two AZD1222 doses.

The sequence derives from an adult who received the AZD1222 COVID-19 vaccine. Source: peripheral blood, taken 28 days after the second AZD1222 dose.

CDR3 amino acids: CASSLEGFSGGEQYF. The CDR3 DNA reads TGTGCCAGCAGCTTAGAGGGGTTTAGCGGAGGGGAGCAGTACTTC. The rearrangement links TRBV11-2 to TRBJ2-7; weak D call: TRBD2 (6 bases). CDR1 is SGHAT, CDR2 FQNNGV, per germline. With 0 bases removed from V and 7 bases from J, the gap between germline ends came to 16 bases. The CDR3 totals 15 residues. Full variable domain (rest looked up from reference TRBV11-2 and TRBJ2-7): EAGVAQSPRYKIIEKRQSVAFWCNPISGHATLYWYQQILGQGPKLLIQFQNNGVVDDSQLPKDRFSAERLKGVDSTLKIQPAKLEDSAVYLCASSLEGFSGGEQYFGPGTRLTVT.